The present TCR beta chain was sequenced within a study of early T cells in non-severe SARS-CoV-2 infection. Whole-study context: Bulk RNA from unsorted whole blood was sequenced; chains were unpaired. General study points: CD4 and private specificities were missed by VDJdb matching, which favored anti-spike CD8 responses.

This clonotype was picked up many times. Antigen specificity is unknown. The TCR library protocol was used to attach unique molecular identifiers. These identifiers were attached to individual cDNA molecules. Each CDR3 protein gets one entry after TCRdb re-called the 5' RACE reads with MiXCR. The top ten clones hold about 5.3% of a sample with some 31,000 distinct CDR3 sequences, around 5.8% of them seen once. Sequenced: whole blood. The receptor was derived from an adult who was a healthcare worker with PCR-confirmed SARS-CoV-2 infection or an uninfected control (not recorded which).

The CDR3 is CASSGAGGIETQYF. CDR3 nucleotide sequence: TGTGCCAGCAGTGGGGCAGGGGGGATTGAGACCCAGTACTTC. V usage is TRBV6-1 and J usage is TRBJ2-5; D may be TRBD1 (7 bases). The CDR3 runs 14 residues. Germline CDR1 MNHNS, CDR2 SASEGT. V gave up 4 bases and J gave up 5 bases, with 14 bases separating them.